A selection of T cell receptor beta chains follows, all from one sample in a study of T cell changes during pregnancy in multiple sclerosis. Libraries were prepared by immunoSEQ multiplex PCR; TCRdb keeps only in-frame clonotypes and omits some of them. Of tens of thousands of clones in the sample, approximately 94% are singletons; the top ten hold over 0.55%. Sequenced here: CD4+ T cells from peripheral blood mononuclear cells, sampled in the third trimester of pregnancy. The receptors originated from a female donor with multiple sclerosis, enrolled in a pregnancy study. CDR3s include the opening cysteine and the closing phenylalanine or tryptophan. The D gene is left open where the match is weak. The size field is filled for only some rows; it gives once, few, many or a size class.

d_call,v_call,j_call,clone_size,cdr3_aa,cdr3_nt
NA,TRBV18,TRBJ2-5,NA,CASSPWGGETQYF,TGTGCCAGCTCACCTTGGGGCGGAGAGACCCAGTACTTC
NA,TRBV4-3,TRBJ1-6,NA,CASSQDLPGNSPLHF,TGCGCCAGCAGCCAAGATCTCCCAGGGAATTCACCCCTCCACTTT
TRBD1,TRBV28,TRBJ1-1,NA,CASSPLLTGFTEAFF,TGTGCCAGCAGTCCCCTCCTGACAGGGTTTACTGAAGCTTTCTTT
TRBD2,TRBV6-5,TRBJ2-3,NA,CASTLAGLRTDTQYF,TGTGCCAGCACTTTAGCGGGCCTTAGGACAGATACGCAGTATTTT
TRBD2,TRBV11-2,TRBJ2-7,NA,CASSSGGGGSYEQYF,TGTGCCAGCAGCTCCGGTGGGGGGGGGTCCTACGAGCAGTACTTC
NA,TRBV5-4,TRBJ2-1,NA,CASSSGDGYNEQFF,TGTGCCAGCAGCTCGGGAGATGGGTACAATGAGCAGTTCTTC
NA,TRBV5-1,TRBJ2-7,NA,CASSLGQRSEQYF,TGCGCCAGCAGCTTGGGACAGCGTAGCGAGCAGTACTTC
NA,TRBV28,TRBJ1-1,NA,CASSLSNTEAFF,TGTGCCAGCAGCCTATCTAACACTGAAGCTTTCTTT
NA,TRBV5-1,TRBJ2-4,NA,CASSLEVGRAKNIQYF,TGCGCCAGCAGCTTGGAAGTCGGTCGAGCCAAAAACATTCAGTACTTC
NA,TRBV28,TRBJ1-2,NA,CASRGGPSYGYTF,TGTGCCAGCAGGGGGGGACCGAGCTATGGCTACACCTTC
NA,TRBV12-5,TRBJ1-1,NA,CASGLVQGSMNTEAFF,TGTGCTAGTGGTTTGGTCCAGGGGTCGATGAACACTGAAGCTTTCTTT
NA,TRBV9,TRBJ1-2,few,CASSVDRYGYTF,TGTGCCAGCAGCGTAGACCGGTATGGCTACACCTTC
NA,TRBV5-4,TRBJ2-2,few,CASSPYPRLNTGELFF,TGTGCCAGCAGCCCCTACCCAAGACTGAACACCGGGGAGCTGTTTTTT
TRBD2,TRBV25-1,TRBJ2-1,NA,CASSASSGRAGYEQFF,TGTGCCAGCAGTGCCTCTAGCGGGAGGGCTGGTTATGAGCAGTTCTTC
NA,TRBV4-3,TRBJ1-2,once,CASSQEPAGFYGYTF,TGCGCCAGCAGCCAAGAACCGGCGGGTTTCTATGGCTACACCTTC
NA,TRBV15,TRBJ2-6,NA,CATSTPRGGANVLTF,TGTGCCACCAGCACCCCGAGAGGAGGGGCCAACGTCCTGACTTTC
TRBD1,TRBV29-1,TRBJ2-3,NA,CSVEGARDRGRTDTQYF,TGCAGCGTTGAAGGGGCTCGGGACAGGGGGAGGACAGATACGCAGTATTTT
NA,TRBV2,TRBJ2-3,NA,CASSEVAGTDTQYF,TGTGCCAGCAGTGAGGTTGCGGGCACAGATACGCAGTATTTT
TRBD1,TRBV18,TRBJ2-7,NA,CASSPGQGRDYEQYF,TGTGCCAGCTCTCCGGGACAGGGAAGGGACTACGAGCAGTACTTC
NA,TRBV6-1,TRBJ2-3,NA,CASINNRPTDTQYF,TGTGCCAGCATTAACAACAGACCAACAGATACGCAGTATTTT
NA,TRBV5-1,TRBJ2-7,NA,CASSLEQLPYEQYF,TGCGCCAGCAGCTTGGAACAGCTACCCTACGAGCAGTACTTC
TRBD2,TRBV7-9,TRBJ2-1,NA,CASSPFVGLAGANEQFF,TGTGCCAGCAGCCCATTTGTGGGACTAGCGGGGGCCAATGAGCAGTTCTTC
NA,TRBV19,TRBJ1-5,NA,CASSMAGAREPQHF,TGTGCCAGTAGTATGGCGGGGGCCCGTGAGCCCCAGCATTTT
TRBD2,TRBV4-2,TRBJ2-7,NA,CASSQGLAGDSYEQYF,TGTGCCAGCAGCCAAGGACTAGCGGGAGACTCCTACGAGCAGTACTTC
TRBD1,TRBV27,TRBJ2-5,NA,CASSPGTAETQYF,TGTGCCAGCAGTCCCGGGACAGCCGAGACCCAGTACTTC
NA,TRBV21-1,TRBJ1-4,NA,CASGWTGGGEKLFF,TGTGCCAGCGGTTGGACAGGGGGAGGTGAAAAACTGTTTTTT
TRBD1,TRBV6-4,TRBJ2-2,NA,CASSRQGIDTGELFF,TGTGCCAGCAGTCGACAGGGGATTGACACCGGGGAGCTGTTTTTT
NA,TRBV27,TRBJ2-1,NA,CASSPTGFNEQFF,TGTGCCAGCAGCCCAACAGGGTTCAATGAGCAGTTCTTC
NA,TRBV5-1,TRBJ2-3,NA,CASSGRGYSTDTQYF,TGCGCCAGCAGCGGGCGGGGATATAGCACAGATACGCAGTATTTT
NA,TRBV18,TRBJ2-4,once,CASSLQLAKNIQYF,TGTGCCAGCTCACTCCAACTAGCCAAAAACATTCAGTACTTC
NA,TRBV7-2,TRBJ1-4,NA,CASSLSRGTNEKLFF,TGTGCCAGCAGTCTCTCACGGGGAACTAATGAAAAACTGTTTTTT
TRBD1,TRBV19,TRBJ1-5,NA,CASSRDRGHQPQHF,TGTGCCAGTAGTAGGGACAGGGGGCATCAGCCCCAGCATTTT
TRBD1,TRBV7-3,TRBJ2-3,NA,CASSPTGGPDTQYF,TGTGCCAGCAGCCCGACAGGGGGCCCAGATACGCAGTATTTT
TRBD1,TRBV13,TRBJ1-5,NA,CASSFRQGSNQPQHF,TGTGCCAGCAGCTTTCGACAGGGAAGTAATCAGCCCCAGCATTTT
NA,TRBV5-1,TRBJ2-2,NA,CASSSWGRRDTGELFF,TGCGCCAGCAGCTCCTGGGGCAGGCGCGACACCGGGGAGCTGTTTTTT
TRBD1,TRBV29-1,TRBJ1-2,NA,CSVSGQGARVGGYTF,TGCAGCGTGTCGGGACAGGGGGCTCGCGTTGGTGGCTACACCTTC
NA,TRBV19,TRBJ1-5,NA,CASTPKGWQNSNQPQHF,TGTGCCAGTACCCCTAAGGGGTGGCAGAATAGCAATCAGCCCCAGCATTTT
NA,TRBV5-1,TRBJ1-1,NA,CASSLEGVNTEAFF,TGCGCCAGCAGCTTGGAAGGGGTGAACACTGAAGCTTTCTTT
TRBD1,TRBV10-2,TRBJ2-5,NA,CASSEEDRGRGETQYF,TGCGCCAGCAGTGAAGAGGACAGGGGGCGAGGGGAGACCCAGTACTTC
NA,TRBV5-1,TRBJ2-7,once,CASSLRGGKAGEQYF,TGCGCCAGCAGCCTGAGGGGGGGAAAGGCGGGGGAGCAGTACTTC
NA,TRBV2,TRBJ2-5,NA,CASSESETQYF,TGTGCCAGCAGTGAGAGTGAGACCCAGTACTTC
NA,TRBV6-6,TRBJ2-3,NA,CASSPFDTQYF,TGTGCCAGTTCCCCCTTCGATACGCAGTATTTT
TRBD1,TRBV14,TRBJ2-3,NA,CASSPRDRYTDTQYF,TGTGCCAGCAGCCCAAGGGACAGATACACAGATACGCAGTATTTT
TRBD2,TRBV7-6,TRBJ2-7,NA,CASSPGLATTEQYF,TGTGCCAGCAGCCCGGGACTAGCGACCACCGAGCAGTACTTC
TRBD2,TRBV15,TRBJ2-3,NA,CATSRTTGLAGVSVNTDTQYF,TGTGCCACCAGCAGAACCACGGGACTAGCGGGAGTTTCCGTAAACACAGATACGCAGTATTTT
NA,TRBV5-4,TRBJ2-7,NA,CASSLTGTWTYEQYF,TGTGCCAGCAGCTTAACCGGGACATGGACCTACGAGCAGTACTTC
NA,TRBV6-1,TRBJ1-4,NA,CASTQMWGHNEKLFF,TGTGCCAGCACCCAAATGTGGGGACATAATGAAAAACTGTTTTTT
NA,TRBV19,TRBJ1-1,NA,CASSPGQQGRGLGTEAFF,TGTGCCAGTAGTCCGGGACAACAGGGACGCGGGCTCGGCACTGAAGCTTTCTTT
NA,TRBV29-1,TRBJ1-2,few,CSVGDDRMAGGYTF,TGCAGCGTTGGGGACGACAGGATGGCCGGCGGCTACACCTTC
TRBD1,TRBV11-1,TRBJ2-2,once,CASTSNDRAGELFF,TGTGCCAGCACCTCAAACGACAGGGCCGGGGAGCTGTTTTTT
NA,TRBV18,TRBJ1-3,NA,CASSPAAGRRGPGNTIYF,TGTGCCAGCTCACCCGCAGCGGGTAGGCGGGGGCCTGGAAACACCATATATTTT
NA,TRBV7-3,TRBJ2-1,NA,CASSYAGSSYNEQFF,TGTGCCAGCAGCTATGCCGGGAGCTCCTACAATGAGCAGTTCTTC
NA,TRBV7-2,TRBJ2-3,NA,CASSLIPGHRPDTQYF,TGTGCCAGCAGCTTAATTCCGGGACATCGGCCAGATACGCAGTATTTT
TRBD1,TRBV4-1,TRBJ2-1,NA,CASSHLGQSLDEQFF,TGCGCCAGCAGCCACCTGGGACAGTCTCTGGATGAGCAGTTCTTC
TRBD2,TRBV30,TRBJ2-7,NA,CAWSAERTSGRACDF,TGCGCCTGGAGTGCAGAGCGGACTAGCGGGAGGGCCTGTGACTTC
TRBD1,TRBV6-1,TRBJ2-5,NA,CASSEARGTGLETQYF,TGTGCCAGCAGTGAAGCAAGAGGGACAGGGTTAGAGACCCAGTACTTC
NA,TRBV5-5,TRBJ1-2,NA,CASSPAGALNYGYTF,TGTGCCAGCAGCCCTGCGGGAGCGCTTAACTATGGCTACACCTTC
TRBD1,TRBV28,TRBJ1-5,NA,CASSPHLTGGGQPQHF,TGTGCCAGCAGTCCCCACCTCACAGGGGGCGGTCAGCCCCAGCATTTT
NA,TRBV7-6,TRBJ1-3,NA,CASTHGGLGNTIYF,TGTGCCAGCACCCATGGGGGACTTGGAAACACCATATATTTT
NA,TRBV7-2,TRBJ1-2,NA,CASSLVSYGYTF,TGTGCCAGCAGCTTAGTCAGCTATGGCTACACCTTC